This T cell receptor (beta chain) emerged from a study of blood T cell repertoires in COVID-19. The CDR3 is 13 amino acids. Germline V gene data show CDR1 as LNHDA and CDR2 as SQIVND (reference sequence). The trim removed 10 bases at V and 4 bases at J, leaving 5 bases unmatched. Assay: immunoSEQ multiplex PCR; the TCRdb copy retains only in-frame clones and omits some. The sample includes 300,000 to 450,000 clones, over 75% seen only once; the top ten take 1%. The sample comprised PBMCs or T cells enriched from blood (not recorded which). This receptor was taken from a man younger than 35 who had recovered from COVID-19. This sequence joins TRBV19 and TRBJ2-5, with 11 bases that match TRBD1. The CDR3 region is CATRTGGRETQYF. The CDR3 nucleotides read TGTGCCACCAGGACAGGGGGCCGAGAGACCCAGTACTTC. Supplemented by reference TRBV19 and TRBJ2-5, the full variable domain reads DGGITQSPKYLFRKEGQNVTLSCEQNLNHDAMYWYRQDPGQGLRLIYYSQIVNDFQKGDIAEGYSVSREKKESFPLTVTSAQKNPTAFYLCATRTGGRETQYFGPGTRLLVL.